This TCR beta chain was identified during a study of cytomegalovirus exposure and HLA in healthy donors. About the study: Researchers previously reported finding 100 million or so unique TCR beta sequences from 170 million or so T cells. Findings and limits, study-wide: Most TCR sequences showed up rarely, but some public TCRs showed up in many donors.

Primers for the PCR totalled 60 Vbeta and 13 Jbeta. Clones were read by immunoSEQ multiplex PCR, and TCRdb kept only the in-frame ones, dropping some. The table includes about 82,000 clones, around 78% detected once. CDR1 and CDR2 from the germline V gene are LNHDA and SQIVND (reference sequence). The CDR3 is made up of 15 amino acids. V dropped 7 bases and J dropped 0 bases, with 13 bases sitting between them. Donors sampled were nominally healthy, though unrecorded immune exposures were likely. To note about this clone: What it binds is not known.

The chain joins TRBV19 to TRBJ2-1, with D perhaps TRBD2 (6 bases). Sequenced input: PBMCs. This sequence was found in a male donor in good health and CMV-seropositive. The CDR3 DNA is TGTGCCAGTACGCTGGGGGGAGTCTCCTACAATGAGCAGTTCTTC. Translation: CASTLGGVSYNEQFF.